The 27 T cell receptor beta chains in this list originate from one sample, sequenced in a study of human thymus T cells (dated by TCRdb to the early 2020s). Library preparation was by the immunoSEQ multiplex PCR assay. Imported from immuneACCESS, the table was reduced by TCRdb to in-frame sequences with V and J called. These copies leave out some clones; in studies compared against another copy, an unresolved V gene accounts for under half, and the cause of the remainder is not known. A total of 55,000 to 70,000 clones appear in this sample, 94% of them only once. Around 5.9% of the sample comes from the top ten. The sample consisted of blood. The origin of the receptors is a boy under two years old with a congenital heart defect but otherwise immunologically healthy.

The chain employs TRBV25-1 and TRBJ1-5; D unresolved. V was cut by 3 bases and J by 0 bases, with 6 bases left in between. Germline lookup yields CDR1 MGHDK and CDR2 SYGVNS. The CDR3 totals 14 residues. CDR3 in DNA: TGTGCCAGCAGTGAGGGATATAGCAATCAGCCCCAGCATTTT. Its protein product is CASSEGYSNQPQHF.

The genes are TRBV9 and TRBJ2-1; 7 bases agree with TRBD2. In germline, CDR1 is SGDLS, CDR2 YYNGEE. CDR3 length: 18 residues. V shed 2 bases, J shed 3 bases, and the junction held 14 bases outside the gene matches. The CDR3, as DNA: TGTGCCAGCAGCGTCAGTAAGGGCCTAGCGGATCTCTACAATGAGCAGTTCTTC. Translated, it gives CASSVSKGLADLYNEQFF.

The chain carries TRBV2 and TRBJ2-1; 10 nucleotides align to TRBD1. Looked up from germline, CDR1 is SNHLY and CDR2 is FYNNEI. This CDR3 contains 15 residues. V lost 4 bases to trimming and J lost 16 bases; unmatched junction nucleotides: 16. The CDR3: CASSGNGIRGTGAFF. DNA of the CDR3: TGTGCCAGCAGTGGGAACGGAATTCGGGGGACAGGGGCCTTCTTC.

This chain connects TRBV7-9 to TRBJ2-1; D ambiguous. The germline V and J ends were trimmed by 4 bases and 0 bases, with 13 bases remaining between them. The CDR3 extends over 16 amino acids. Germline V gene data show CDR1 as SEHNR and CDR2 as FQNEAQ (reference sequence). The CDR3, as DNA: TGTGCCAGCAGCTCCTTTCGGTCGGGCTCCTACAATGAGCAGTTCTTC. This codes for CASSSFRSGSYNEQFF. Looking up the rest from reference TRBV7-9 and TRBJ2-1 gives the full variable domain: DTGVSQNPRHKITKRGQNVTFRCDPISEHNRLYWYRQTLGQGPEFLTYFQNEAQLEKSRLLSDRFSAERPKGSFSTLEIQRTEQGDSAMYLCASSSFRSGSYNEQFFGPGTRLTVL.

The chain carries TRBV28 and TRBJ2-7; D unresolved. Between the trimmed V and J ends, which lost 4 bases and 6 bases, there was a span of 10 bases. The CDR3 consists of 12 residues. Germline CDR1 is MDHEN and CDR2 is SYDVKM. The CDR3 protein is CASSWGSGEQYF. Written as DNA, the CDR3 is TGTGCCAGCAGTTGGGGTTCGGGCGAGCAGTACTTC.

The V and J genes are TRBV28 and TRBJ2-1; no definite D call. V lost 4 bases and J 10 bases, leaving 17 bases between the germline ends. CDR1 and CDR2 (germline): MDHEN, SYDVKM. This CDR3 is 14 amino acids long. The DNA for the CDR3 is TGTGCCAGCAGTTCCTATTTATTCGTAGCAGAGCAGTTCTTC. This translates into CASSSYLFVAEQFF. The variable domain in full, with the rest retrieved from reference TRBV28 and TRBJ2-1, is DVKVTQSSRYLVKRTGEKVFLECVQDMDHENMFWYRQDPGLGLRLIYFSYDVKMKEKGDIPEGYSVSREKKERFSLILESASTNQTSMYLCASSSYLFVAEQFFGPGTRLTVL.

The chain carries TRBV6-6 and TRBJ2-7; 12 bases agree with TRBD1. Germline CDR1 reads MNHNY; CDR2 reads SVGAGI (reference sequence). Unmatched junction bases numbered 7, after V lost 6 bases and J lost 4 bases. This CDR3 spans 15 amino acids. The CDR3, as DNA: TGTGCCAGCAGCCTCCGGGACAGGGGGCTTTACGAGCAGTACTTC. Residues: CASSLRDRGLYEQYF.

The V call is TRBV6-5, the J call TRBJ2-6, with 7 bases aligning to TRBD2. Germline values: CDR1 MNHEY, CDR2 SVGAGI. CDR3 length: 16 amino acids. V dropped 2 bases and J dropped 1; count of bases not matched to a gene: 2. The CDR3 nucleotides read TGTGCCAGCAGTTACGGACTAGGGTCTGGGGCCAACGTCCTGACTTTC. This codes for CASSYGLGSGANVLTF.

The chain combines TRBV10-3 with TRBJ2-2, with 9 bases aligning to TRBD2. J lost 6 bases, V lost 3 bases, and 2 bases had no gene match. This CDR3 has 14 amino acids. Looked up from germline, CDR1 is ENHRY and CDR2 is SYGVKD. Written as DNA, the CDR3 is TGTGCCATCAGTGACAAGCGGGAGGCCGGGGAGCTGTTTTTT. As protein: CAISDKREAGELFF.

This chain links TRBV6-6 with TRBJ2-3, with D possibly TRBD1 on 6 matching bases. The CDR3 runs to 15 residues. V was cut by 4 bases and J by 0 bases, with 11 bases left in between. The germline V gene encodes CDR1 MNHNY and CDR2 SVGAGI (reference sequence). The DNA of the CDR3 is TGTGCCAGCAGTTCTACAGGGTCGAGCACAGATACGCAGTATTTT. Its translation is CASSSTGSSTDTQYF.

The chain employs TRBV5-1 and TRBJ1-6; D is unclear. Germline values: CDR1 SGHRS, CDR2 YFSETQ. CDR3 length equals 14 residues. Trimming stripped 0 bases from V and 5 bases from J, with 6 bases between. The CDR3 sequence: CASSLVPNNSPLHF. CDR3 in DNA: TGCGCCAGCAGCTTGGTCCCGAATAATTCACCCCTCCACTTT.

The chain combines TRBV15 with TRBJ1-1, with D possibly being TRBD1 (5 bases). Germline CDR1 LNHNV, CDR2 YYDKDF (reference sequence). This CDR3 has 13 amino acids. V dropped 0 bases and J dropped 6 bases, with 8 bases sitting between them. This CDR3 is CATSRDSGAEAFF. Written as DNA, the CDR3 is TGTGCCACCAGCAGAGATTCGGGGGCTGAAGCTTTCTTT.

The chain is built from TRBV14 and TRBJ2-1; 11 bases map to TRBD2. CDR1 is SGHDN, CDR2 FVKESK, per germline. The CDR3 loop spans 16 amino acids. V lost 4 bases to trimming and J lost 0 bases; unmatched junction nucleotides: 2. The CDR3 DNA reads as TGTGCCAGCAGCCTTAGCGGGGGGGCCTCCTACAATGAGCAGTTCTTC. This gives the protein CASSLSGGASYNEQFF.

The chain uses TRBV4-3 and TRBJ1-1, with TRBD1 as a possible D gene (6 bases). CDR3 length equals 19 residues. The germline V and J ends were trimmed by 0 bases and 0 bases, with 20 bases remaining between them. From germline, CDR1 is LGHNA and CDR2 YSLEER. The CDR3 here is CASSQDSGGSGVLNTEAFF. The CDR3 nucleotides are TGCGCCAGCAGCCAAGATAGCGGGGGGTCAGGGGTACTGAACACTGAAGCTTTCTTT.

The chain combines TRBV19 with TRBJ1-5; D gene uncertain. Trimming took 0 bases from V and 4 from J, leaving 10 bases between them. CDR1 and CDR2 from the germline V gene are LNHDA and SQIVND (reference sequence). This CDR3 is built from 15 residues. In DNA, the CDR3 is TGTGCCAGTAGTATAGATCTAAGGGAAAATCAGCCCCAGCATTTT. Translating it yields CASSIDLRENQPQHF.

V gene TRBV4-1 combines with J gene TRBJ2-5; D possibly uses TRBD1 or TRBD2 (5 bases each). V lost 2 bases and J 4 bases, leaving 8 bases between the germline ends. CDR3 size: 13 residues. Germline V lookup: CDR1 MGHRA, CDR2 YSYEKL. CDR3 protein: CASSQWGSETQYF. CDR3 DNA: TGCGCCAGCAGCCAATGGGGGTCAGAGACCCAGTACTTC.

The chain uses TRBV4-1 and TRBJ1-2; 11 positions agree with TRBD1. The CDR3 runs to 17 residues. The trim removed 4 bases at V and 1 base at J, leaving 8 bases unmatched. The germline gives CDR1 MGHRA, CDR2 YSYEKL. As DNA, the CDR3 is TGCGCCAGCAGCCGGCCGGGACAGGGGGTACTTAACTATGGCTACACCTTC. As protein: CASSRPGQGVLNYGYTF.

This sequence joins TRBV4-2 and TRBJ2-7; D unclear. CDR3 size: 13 residues. Germline CDR1 reads LGHNA; CDR2 reads YNFKEQ. The germline V and J ends were trimmed by 1 base and 4 bases, with 8 bases remaining between them. CDR3 bases: TGTGCCAGCAGCCAAGTCGGTCAGTACGAGCAGTACTTC. Translation gives CASSQVGQYEQYF.

This clone appeared a single time. The chain combines TRBV7-3 with TRBJ2-2; 7 bases are shared with TRBD2. Germline trimming cut 5 bases from V and 1 base from J; bases unmatched to any gene: 4. CDR3 length: 15 residues. The V gene's germline CDR1 is SGHTA and CDR2 FQGTGA. The DNA of the CDR3 is TGTGCCAGCAGCCCCCCGGGGGGGAACACCGGGGAGCTGTTTTTT. It is translated as CASSPPGGNTGELFF.

This rearrangement joins TRBV5-6 to TRBJ1-1, with a weak D call TRBD1 (6 bases). Trimming pared 4 bases from V and 4 bases from J, leaving 17 bases between. CDR1 and CDR2 from the germline V gene are SGHDT and YYEEEE. The CDR3 contains 15 residues. The CDR3 DNA reads as TGTGCCAGCAGCCCCATACCCAGAGGGGGCACTGAAGCTTTCTTT. It translates to CASSPIPRGGTEAFF.

The rearrangement uses TRBV7-9 and TRBJ2-3, with D perhaps matching TRBD2 (7 bases). CDR1 is SEHNR, CDR2 FQNEAQ, per germline (reference sequence). V was clipped by 5 bases and J by 0 bases, with 18 bases between them. The CDR3 totals 17 residues. The CDR3 region has the DNA TGTGCCAGCAGCGGCGAGGGGGGGTTTCGCAGCACAGATACGCAGTATTTT. The encoded protein is CASSGEGGFRSTDTQYF. The variable domain in full, with the rest retrieved from reference TRBV7-9 and TRBJ2-3, is DTGVSQNPRHKITKRGQNVTFRCDPISEHNRLYWYRQTLGQGPEFLTYFQNEAQLEKSRLLSDRFSAERPKGSFSTLEIQRTEQGDSAMYLCASSGEGGFRSTDTQYFGPGTRLTVL.

The chain employs TRBV6-1 and TRBJ2-1, with TRBD1 matching over 7 bases. CDR1 is MNHNS and CDR2 is SASEGT in the germline V gene. CDR3 size: 15 residues. V was pared by 5 bases and J by 4 bases, with 8 bases of the junction left unmatched. CDR3 sequence: CASSRNRGIYNEQFF. CDR3 nucleotides: TGTGCCAGCAGTAGAAACAGGGGAATATACAATGAGCAGTTCTTC.

The V call is TRBV5-6, the J call TRBJ2-3; maybe TRBD1 (7 bases). This CDR3 has 12 amino acids. CDR1 and CDR2 (germline): SGHDT, YYEEEE. Trimming took 5 bases from V and 6 from J, leaving 10 bases between them. The CDR3 loop is CASSSGGDTQYF. The CDR3 DNA is TGTGCCAGCAGTTCAGGGGGGGATACGCAGTATTTT.

The V and J genes are TRBV21-1 and TRBJ1-2; TRBD1 is the table's D call, not checked against the DNA. TRBV21-1 is a pseudogene locus. The CDR3 has 16 residues. The CDR3 sequence is CASSKEMGQGNYGYTF. DNA of the CDR3: TGTGCCAGCAGCAAAGAAATGGGACAGGGGAACTATGGCTACACCTTC.

The CDR3 here is CASSHLDRGPYEQYF. The CDR3 DNA reads as TGCGCCAGCAGCCATTTGGACAGGGGACCCTACGAGCAGTACTTC. The chain is built from TRBV4-1 and TRBJ2-7; 9 nucleotides match TRBD1. Trimming at V came to 3 bases and at J to 2 bases, leaving 5 bases not matched to a gene. Germline CDR1 reads MGHRA; CDR2 reads YSYEKL. The CDR3 runs 15 residues.

The rearrangement uses TRBV6-5 and TRBJ1-2, with D uncertain. Trimming removed 7 bases from V and 0 bases from J, with 12 bases in between. The CDR3 consists of 14 residues. In germline, CDR1 is MNHEY, CDR2 SVGAGI. The CDR3 DNA sequence: TGTGCCAGCACCGACCGGTCAGCTAACTATGGCTACACCTTC. Its translation: CASTDRSANYGYTF.

The chain links TRBV28 to TRBJ2-1; D gene unclear. The CDR3 is 12 amino acids. The V gene's germline CDR1 is MDHEN and CDR2 SYDVKM. Trimming removed 3 bases from V and 9 bases from J, with 9 bases in between. In DNA form, the CDR3 reads TGTGCCAGCAGTTTCCAGAGGAGTGAGCAGTTCTTC. Residues: CASSFQRSEQFF.